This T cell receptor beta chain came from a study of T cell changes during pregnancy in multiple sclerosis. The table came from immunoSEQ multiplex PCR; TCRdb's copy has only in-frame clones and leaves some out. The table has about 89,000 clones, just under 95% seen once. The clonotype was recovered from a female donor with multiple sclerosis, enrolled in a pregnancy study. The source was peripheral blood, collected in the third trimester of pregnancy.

The CDR3: CASSFGATYEQYF. CDR3 nucleotide sequence: TGTGCCAGCAGTTTTGGGGCCACCTACGAGCAGTACTTC. The chain carries TRBV28 and TRBJ2-7; possibly TRBD1 for D (5 bases). The CDR3 covers 13 residues. V was cut by 3 bases and J by 2 bases, with 8 bases left in between. Per the germline V gene, CDR1 is MDHEN and CDR2 is SYDVKM.